This TCR beta chain was observed in a study of cytomegalovirus exposure and HLA in healthy donors. This clone has more than one count but fewer than ten. Primers for the PCR totalled 60 Vbeta and 13 Jbeta. Produced via immunoSEQ multiplex PCR; TCRdb's table is partial and in-frame only. The sample includes 250,000 to 350,000 clones, around 65% of them seen just once. CDR3 length equals 16 residues. Germline V gives CDR1 SGHTS, CDR2 YDEGEE. With 0 bases removed from V and 0 bases from J, the gap between germline ends came to 13 bases. Sequencing was done on a sample of PBMCs. The rearrangement joins TRBV5-8 to TRBJ2-7; D perhaps matches TRBD2 (6 bases). The TCR was taken from a female donor in good health and CMV-seronegative. CDR3 residues: CASSLGRGDSSYEQYF. Written as DNA, the CDR3 is TGTGCCAGCAGCTTGGGGCGGGGTGACAGCTCCTACGAGCAGTACTTC. The variable domain in full, completed from reference TRBV5-8 and TRBJ2-7, reads EAGVTQSPTHLIKTRGQQATLRCSPISGHTSVYWYQQALGLGLQFLLWYDEGEERNRGNFPPRFSGRQFPNYSSELNVNALELEDSALYLCASSLGRGDSSYEQYFGPGTRLTVT.